The TCR beta chain under discussion was sequenced for a study of cytomegalovirus exposure and HLA in healthy donors (TCRdb year 2017). Context from the whole study: The approximately 710 repertoires of the first cohort and the 110 or so validation repertoires were produced on the same platform, according to a later analysis. The study aimed to test whether cataloging public T cell receptors could reveal signatures of past pathogen exposure. Along with the approximately 670-subject first cohort, a separate validation cohort of approximately 110 different subjects was used. High-throughput TCR immunosequencing, statistical association of individual TCRs with disease status, and machine learning were combined to predict cytomegalovirus infection status.

Details on this clone: No antigen is known for it. No quality values exist for individual bases; no much larger clone is one base distant.

Library preparation was by the immunoSEQ multiplex PCR assay. The authors processed their data as follows. A statistical classification framework was developed to diagnose cytomegalovirus status using the catalog of TCR beta chain sequences. TCRdb carries this immuneACCESS record with in-frame sequences only. Its versions omit some clonotypes, under half of them owing to an unresolved V gene in the studies checked, with the rest unexplained. Clone size and the V and J calls come from that table; the DNA yielded D and trimming. The sample includes over 35,000 clones, with 80% to 95% observed a single time. The ten top clones hold 3.3% of the sample. The CDR3 measures 17 amino acids from cysteine to phenylalanine. Just CDR3 DNA is preserved here, 51 bases in frame from base 1. Trimming takes 1 base off V and 5 bases off J; junction bases not matched to a gene: 12. CDR1 is given as KGHSH and CDR2 as LQKENI, both from the germline V gene.

Separate from the roughly 630-subject first cohort, the validation cohort of 120 subjects was the group to which the donors belonged. Points the paper makes about the study in general: A total of fewer than 200 TCR beta chains were listed by the study as associated with cytomegalovirus. The authors suggested that the approach could potentially be extended to other disease states and immunological phenotypes. Subsequent analysis determined that TCRs grouped into clusters in the first cohort also showed a tendency toward co-occurrence across the roughly 120 validation repertoires, and about 94% of cluster scores exceeded 0. In vitro tests confirmed that a few of the cytomegalovirus-associated TCR beta chains recognize cytomegalovirus antigens. All 120 or so repertoires were used to score co-occurrence in the validation cohort in a later analysis, because that analysis had no HLA typing for the cohort. The classifier was reported to diagnose cytomegalovirus status with high specificity and sensitivity in both the original and validation cohorts. Most TCR sequences were observed very rarely across donors, whereas some public TCRs were present in many individuals.

What was sequenced was PBMCs. The receptor was isolated from a young man in good health and CMV-seronegative. This chain joins TRBV18 to TRBJ2-3; 7 central nucleotides agree with TRBD2. The DNA reads TGTGCCAGCTCACCACTAGTGGCCCAGCGGGGTGTAGATACGCAGTATTTT. Translated, this is CASSPLVAQRGVDTQYF.